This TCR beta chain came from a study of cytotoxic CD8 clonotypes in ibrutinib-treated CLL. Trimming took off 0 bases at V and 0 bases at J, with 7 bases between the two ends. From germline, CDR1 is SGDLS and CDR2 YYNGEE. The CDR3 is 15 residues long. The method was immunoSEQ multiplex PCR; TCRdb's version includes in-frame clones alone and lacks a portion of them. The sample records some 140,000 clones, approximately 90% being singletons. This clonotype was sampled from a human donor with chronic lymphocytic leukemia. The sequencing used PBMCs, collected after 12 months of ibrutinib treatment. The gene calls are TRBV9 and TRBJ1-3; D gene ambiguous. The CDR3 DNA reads TGTGCCAGCAGCGTAGAGGAGCACTCTGGAAACACCATATATTTT. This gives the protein CASSVEEHSGNTIYF.